This T cell receptor beta chain was observed in a study of cytomegalovirus exposure and HLA in healthy donors. Concerning this clone: Its antigen is as yet unknown.

Germline CDR1 reads SGHRS; CDR2 reads YFSETQ. After removal of 4 bases from V and 2 bases from J, the junction contained 8 bases not matched to a gene. This CDR3 spans 15 amino acids. With 60 Vbeta and 13 Jbeta primers, the PCR was carried out. Profiled with immunoSEQ multiplex PCR; TCRdb holds only in-frame clones, not every one. This sample carries about 190,000 clones, around 90% of them seen once, and the ten largest clones take approximately 1.1%. Findings of the study overall: Association of 17,000 or so TCR beta sequences with HLA alleles was found at 0.05 false discovery rate in a later analysis. Highest at DRB1 and lowest at HLA-C, TCR association rates differed among HLA loci in a later analysis.

Sequenced sample: PBMCs. The chain links TRBV5-1 to TRBJ2-7; 8 nucleotides match TRBD1. The source of this sequence is a boy aged 2 to 10 in good health and CMV-seronegative. Here the CDR3 reads CASSARTGPAYEQYF. The CDR3 region has the DNA TGCGCCAGCAGCGCCCGGACAGGGCCAGCCTACGAGCAGTACTTC.